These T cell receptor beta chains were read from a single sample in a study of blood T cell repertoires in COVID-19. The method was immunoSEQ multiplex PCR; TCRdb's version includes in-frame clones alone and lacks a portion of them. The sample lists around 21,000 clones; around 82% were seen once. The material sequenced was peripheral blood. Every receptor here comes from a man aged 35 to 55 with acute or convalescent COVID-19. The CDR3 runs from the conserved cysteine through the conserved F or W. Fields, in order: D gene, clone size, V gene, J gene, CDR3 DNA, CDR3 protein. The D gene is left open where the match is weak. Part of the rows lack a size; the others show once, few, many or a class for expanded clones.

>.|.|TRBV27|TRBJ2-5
TGTGCCAGCAGTTTATCAGGGTGGGGGGCTAGCGGCATCGAGGAGACCCAGTACTTC
CASSLSGWGASGIEETQYF
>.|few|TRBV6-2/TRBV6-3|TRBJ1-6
TGTGCCAGCAGCTCCGGGACGGGAGGTTCACCCCTCCACTTT
CASSSGTGGSPLHF
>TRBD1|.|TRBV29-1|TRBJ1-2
TGCAGCGGGGGTGCAGGGGGCTCGTGGGATGGCTACACCTTC
CSGGAGGSWDGYTF
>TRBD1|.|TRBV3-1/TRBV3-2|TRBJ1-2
TGTGCCAGCAGCCAGGGAACAGGGGGCCTTAAATCTAACTATGGCTACACCTTC
CASSQGTGGLKSNYGYTF
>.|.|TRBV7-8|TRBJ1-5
TGTGCCAGCAGCTTAGATTGGGGACACCGAACGCAGCCCCAGCATTTT
CASSLDWGHRTQPQHF
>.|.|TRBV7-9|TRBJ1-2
TGTGCCAGCAGCCCGGGATTACGAGATGGCTACACCTTC
CASSPGLRDGYTF
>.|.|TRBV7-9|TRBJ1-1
TGTGCCAGCAGCTTAGAAGGCAGGGCAAGCAACACTGAAGCTTTCTTT
CASSLEGRASNTEAFF
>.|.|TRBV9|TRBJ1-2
TGTGCCAGCAGCGTAGAAGCAGACTCCTATGGCTACACCTTC
CASSVEADSYGYTF
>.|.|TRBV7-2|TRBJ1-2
TGTGCCAGCAGCCCAGAATTCGACACTAACTATGGCTACACCTTC
CASSPEFDTNYGYTF
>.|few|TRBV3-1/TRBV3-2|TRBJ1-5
TGTGCCAGCAGCCAAGTAGGAACAGGTCAGCCCCAGCATTTT
CASSQVGTGQPQHF
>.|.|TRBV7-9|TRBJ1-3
TGTGCCAGCAGAGGGGTTGGAAACACCATATATTTT
CASRGVGNTIYF
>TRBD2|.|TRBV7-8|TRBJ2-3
TGTGCCAGCAGCTCTGAGCGGGACCAACTCTTGCTTACAGATACGCAGTATTTT
CASSSERDQLLLTDTQYF
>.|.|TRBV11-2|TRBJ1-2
TGTGCCAGCAGCACGATACCAGGGGACGGCGGCTACACCTTC
CASSTIPGDGGYTF
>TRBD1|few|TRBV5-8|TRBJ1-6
TGTGCCAGCAGCTCCCGGACAGGGGAAGCCTATAATTCACCCCTCCACTTT
CASSSRTGEAYNSPLHF
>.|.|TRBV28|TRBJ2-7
TGTGCCAGCAGTTTAGGGGGGGAGCAGTACTTC
CASSLGGEQYF
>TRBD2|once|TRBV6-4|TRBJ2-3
TGTGCCAGCAGTACTAGCGTGAGCACAGATACGCAGTATTTT
CASSTSVSTDTQYF
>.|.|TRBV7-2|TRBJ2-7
TGTGCCAGCAGCGCAGCAGGGCAACTTTCCATATACGAGCAGTACTTC
CASSAAGQLSIYEQYF
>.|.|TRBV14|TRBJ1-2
TGTGCCAGCAGCCAAGGTCGCGGGCTTGGCTACACCTTC
CASSQGRGLGYTF
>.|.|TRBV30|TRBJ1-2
TGTGCCTGGAGTGGGAGTTATGGCTACACCTTC
CAWSGSYGYTF
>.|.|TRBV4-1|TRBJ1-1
TGCGCCAGCAGCCAAGGAGGGAACACTGAAGCTTTCTTT
CASSQGGNTEAFF
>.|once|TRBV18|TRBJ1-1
TGTGCCAGCTCACCAAATCAAATGAACACTGAAGCTTTCTTT
CASSPNQMNTEAFF
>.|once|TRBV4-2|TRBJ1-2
TGTGCCAGCAGCCATTCTGGACAGATCTATGGCTACACCTTC
CASSHSGQIYGYTF
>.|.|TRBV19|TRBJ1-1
TGTGCCAGTAGTATAGACAGAAACACTGAAGCTTTCTTT
CASSIDRNTEAFF
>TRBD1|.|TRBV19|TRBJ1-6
TGTGCCAGTAGGCCTACAGGGGGGAGTTCACCCCTCCACTTT
CASRPTGGSSPLHF
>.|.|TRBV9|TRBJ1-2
TGTGCCAGCAGCGTAGCTACCGGTAACTATGGCTACACCTTC
CASSVATGNYGYTF
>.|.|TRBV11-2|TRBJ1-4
TGTGCCAGCAGCTTAGCTGGGGGCCGAAAACTGTTTTTT
CASSLAGGRKLFF
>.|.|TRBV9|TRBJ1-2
TGTGCCAGCAGCGTCGGACAGACTGATGGCTACACCTTC
CASSVGQTDGYTF